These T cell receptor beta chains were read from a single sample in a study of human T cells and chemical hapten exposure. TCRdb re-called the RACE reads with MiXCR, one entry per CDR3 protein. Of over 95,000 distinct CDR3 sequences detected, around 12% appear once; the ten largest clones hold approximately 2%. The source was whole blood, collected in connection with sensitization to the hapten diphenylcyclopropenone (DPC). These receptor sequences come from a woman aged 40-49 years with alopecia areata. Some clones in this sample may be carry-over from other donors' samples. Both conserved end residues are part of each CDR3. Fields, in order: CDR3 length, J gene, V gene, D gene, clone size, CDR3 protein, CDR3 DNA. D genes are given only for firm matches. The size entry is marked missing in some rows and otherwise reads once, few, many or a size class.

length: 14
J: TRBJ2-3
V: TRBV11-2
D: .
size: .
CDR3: CASSPIAGVSPKYF
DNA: TGTGCCAGCAGCCCGATCGCCGGGGTGTCCCCCAAGTATTTT

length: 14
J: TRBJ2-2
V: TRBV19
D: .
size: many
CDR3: CASGEQGNTGELFF
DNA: TGTGCCAGCGGCGAGCAGGGGAACACCGGGGAGCTGTTTTTT

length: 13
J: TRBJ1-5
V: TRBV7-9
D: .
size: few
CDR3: CASSLRENQPQHF
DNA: TGTGCCAGCAGCTTACGGGAAAATCAGCCCCAGCATTTT

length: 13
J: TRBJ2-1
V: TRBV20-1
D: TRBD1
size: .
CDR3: CSASKDRGDEQFF
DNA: TGCAGTGCCTCAAAGGACAGGGGCGATGAGCAGTTCTTC

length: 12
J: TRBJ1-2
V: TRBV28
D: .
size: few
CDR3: CASSLWGYGYTF
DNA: TGTGCCAGCAGTTTATGGGGGTATGGCTACACCTTC

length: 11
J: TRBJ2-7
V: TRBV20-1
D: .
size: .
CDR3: CCAKQSYEQYF
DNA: TGCTGTGCTAAACAGTCCTACGAGCAGTACTTC

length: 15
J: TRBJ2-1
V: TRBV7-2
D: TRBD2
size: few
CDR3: CASSPTSGNRNEQFF
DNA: TGTGCCAGCAGCCCCACTAGCGGGAATAGGAATGAGCAGTTCTTC

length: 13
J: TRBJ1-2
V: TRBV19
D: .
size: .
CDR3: CASSIGSPYGYTF
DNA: TGTGCCAGTAGTATCGGCAGCCCTTATGGCTACACCTTC

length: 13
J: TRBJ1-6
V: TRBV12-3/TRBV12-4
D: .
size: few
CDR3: CASSTRGRSPLHF
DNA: TGTGCCAGCAGTACCAGGGGACGGTCACCCCTCCACTTT

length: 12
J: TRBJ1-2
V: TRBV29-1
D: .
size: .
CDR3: CSVLRAHYGYTF
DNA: TGCAGCGTTCTCCGGGCCCACTATGGCTACACCTTC

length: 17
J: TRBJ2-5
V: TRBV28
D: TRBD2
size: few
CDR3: CASSPGTSGSRRETQYF
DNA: TGTGCCAGCAGTCCTGGGACTAGCGGGAGTAGGAGAGAGACCCAGTACTTC

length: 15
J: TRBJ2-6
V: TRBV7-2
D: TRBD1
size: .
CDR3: CASSPGTAGANVLTF
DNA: TGTGCCAGCAGCCCCGGGACAGCTGGGGCCAACGTCCTGACTTTC

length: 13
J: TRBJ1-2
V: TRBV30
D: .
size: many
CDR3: CAWSKRRFLGYTF
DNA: TGTGCCTGGAGCAAGCGCCGGTTCCTTGGCTACACCTTC